Shown below are 10 T cell receptor beta chains from a single sample sequenced in a study of blood T cell repertoires in COVID-19. Only in-frame clones appear in the TCRdb table, and some are missing; sequencing was by immunoSEQ multiplex PCR. There are around 260,000 clones in the sample; approximately 86% occur only once, and approximately 5.1% lies in the top ten. The sequencing sample was made of peripheral blood. The source is a woman aged 60-70 years with COVID-19, enrolled during active disease.

This chain joins TRBV10-3 and TRBJ1-5; the D is unclear. Between the trimmed V and J ends, which lost 0 bases and 0 bases, there was a span of 9 bases. The CDR3 is made up of 16 amino acids. CDR1 and CDR2 from the germline V gene are ENHRY and SYGVKD. CDR3: CAISESQAYSNQPQHF. For the CDR3, the DNA is TGTGCCATCAGTGAGTCGCAGGCCTATAGCAATCAGCCCCAGCATTTT.

This clone was seen once. The rearrangement links TRBV19 to TRBJ2-7, with TRBD2 matching 10 bases. The junction had 13 bases not matched to a gene; V was cut back by 6 bases and J by 2 bases. The CDR3 contains 17 residues. Germline CDR1 is LNHDA and CDR2 is SQIVND (reference sequence). The CDR3 here is CASSRTGRAGGPYEQYF. CDR3 coding DNA: TGTGCCAGTAGCCGGACAGGGCGAGCGGGAGGGCCCTACGAGCAGTACTTC.

Written as DNA, the CDR3 is TGTGCCAGCAGTACTAACAGGTACCCCTACGAGCAGTACTTC. Its translation: CASSTNRYPYEQYF. The rearrangement uses TRBV28 and TRBJ2-7, with D possibly TRBD1 on 5 matching bases. Looked up from germline, CDR1 is MDHEN and CDR2 is SYDVKM. Deletions cut 5 bases from V and 2 bases from J, with 13 bases between. This CDR3 is built from 14 residues.

This clone was found once. The chain uses TRBV20-1 and TRBJ2-1; 14 bases fit TRBD2. V lost 3 bases, J lost 4 bases, and 2 bases stayed unmatched. This CDR3 region has 15 residues. The germline V gene has CDR1 DFQATT and CDR2 SNEGSKA (reference sequence). The CDR3 here is CSASRLAGGYNEQFF. The CDR3 DNA reads as TGCAGTGCTAGTAGACTAGCGGGAGGGTACAATGAGCAGTTCTTC.

This clone occurred a few times. This chain connects TRBV9 to TRBJ1-6; D remains ambiguous. The CDR3 contains 13 residues. Between the trimmed V and J ends, which lost 0 bases and 10 bases, there was a span of 8 bases. CDR1 and CDR2 (germline): SGDLS, YYNGEE. CDR3: CASSVDSGSPLHF. The CDR3 DNA reads as TGTGCCAGCAGCGTAGATTCGGGGTCACCCCTCCACTTT. The complete variable domain, with remaining parts taken from reference TRBV9 and TRBJ1-6, reads DSGVTQTPKHLITATGQRVTLRCSPRSGDLSVYWYQQSLDQGLQFLIQYYNGEERAKGNILERFSAQQFPDLHSELNLSSLELGDSALYFCASSVDSGSPLHFGNGTRLTVT.

The CDR3 region has the DNA TGTGCCAGCAGTGAATCGGACATGGCGTGGACTGAAGCTTTCTTT. Its protein is CASSESDMAWTEAFF. The V and J genes are TRBV6-1 and TRBJ1-1; weak D call: TRBD1 (5 bases). V lost 2 bases to trimming and J lost 5 bases, with 15 bases between them. This CDR3 contains 15 residues. Germline lookup yields CDR1 MNHNS and CDR2 SASEGT.

The gene calls are TRBV9 and TRBJ2-7; tentatively, D is TRBD1 (6 bases). This CDR3 comprises 14 residues. Between the trimmed V and J ends, which lost 0 bases and 2 bases, there was a span of 9 bases. The V gene's germline CDR1 is SGDLS and CDR2 YYNGEE. This chain's CDR3 is CASSVGDTAYEQYF. The CDR3 DNA reads TGTGCCAGCAGCGTAGGGGACACCGCCTACGAGCAGTACTTC.

CDR3 coding DNA: TGTGCCAGCAGGGTACTAGCGGGAGGGCCTAATGAGCAGTACTTC. Amino acids: CASRVLAGGPNEQYF. The chain uses TRBV2 and TRBJ2-7, with 13 bases that match TRBD2. CDR1 is SNHLY and CDR2 is FYNNEI in the germline V gene. The CDR3 has 15 residues. The V and J ends lost 6 bases and 7 bases, in that order; junction bases with no gene match: 9.

In this sample, this clone turned up a few times. This sample includes further DNA sequences coding for the same CDR3. The rearrangement uses TRBV11-3 and TRBJ2-1; unclear D gene. Germline CDR1 and CDR2: SGHNT and YENEEA. V was cut by 5 bases and J by 0 bases, with 5 bases left in between. CDR3 length: 13 residues. The CDR3 reads CASSRDSYNEQFF. The CDR3 nucleotides are TGTGCCAGCAGCCGCGACTCCTACAATGAGCAGTTCTTC.

The rearrangement uses TRBV19 and TRBJ2-3; 11 bases match TRBD2. CDR1 is LNHDA, CDR2 SQIVND, per germline (reference sequence). Losses at the gene ends were 4 bases for V and 0 bases for J; bases not matched to a gene: 9. The CDR3 loop spans 18 amino acids. CDR3 DNA sequence: TGTGCCAGTAGTAAAGGCCTAGCGGGAGGTCCGAGCACAGATACGCAGTATTTT. It yields the protein CASSKGLAGGPSTDTQYF.